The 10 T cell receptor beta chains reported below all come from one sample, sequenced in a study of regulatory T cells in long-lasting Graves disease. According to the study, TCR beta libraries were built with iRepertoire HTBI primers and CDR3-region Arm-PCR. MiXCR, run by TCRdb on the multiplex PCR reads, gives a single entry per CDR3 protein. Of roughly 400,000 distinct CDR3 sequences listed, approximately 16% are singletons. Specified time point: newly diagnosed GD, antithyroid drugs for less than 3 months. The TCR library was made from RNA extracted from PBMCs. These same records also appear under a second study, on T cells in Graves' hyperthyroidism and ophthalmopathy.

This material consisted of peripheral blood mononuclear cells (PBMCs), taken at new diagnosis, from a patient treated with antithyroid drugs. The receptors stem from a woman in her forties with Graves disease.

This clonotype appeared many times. The CDR3 region is CASSYSGKGGTQYF. CDR3 DNA: TGTGCCAGCAGTTACTCGGGGAAGGGGGGGACCCAGTACTTC. This rearrangement joins TRBV6-5 to TRBJ2-5; either TRBD1 or TRBD2 may fit D (6 bases each). Trimming removed 0 bases at V and 7 bases at J, with 12 bases between. The CDR3 is 14 amino acids. The germline V gene has CDR1 MNHEY and CDR2 SVGAGI.

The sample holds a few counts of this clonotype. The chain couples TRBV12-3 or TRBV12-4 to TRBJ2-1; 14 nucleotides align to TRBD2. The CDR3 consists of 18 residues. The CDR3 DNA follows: TGTGCTGTCTCCGGGACTAGCGGGAGTATGGGGTTTGGCAATGAGCAGTTCTTC. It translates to CAVSGTSGSMGFGNEQFF.

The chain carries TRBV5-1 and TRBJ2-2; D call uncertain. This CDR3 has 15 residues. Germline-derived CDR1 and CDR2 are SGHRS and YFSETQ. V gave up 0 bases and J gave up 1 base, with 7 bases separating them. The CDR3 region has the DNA TGCGCCAGCAGCTTGGCCTTACAGAACACCGGGGAGCTGTTTTTT. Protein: CASSLALQNTGELFF.

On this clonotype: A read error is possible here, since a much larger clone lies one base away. The chain's CDR3 is CASRGLAYDEQFF. DNA for the CDR3: TGTGCCAGCAGGGGACTAGCCTACGATGAGCAGTTCTTC. The chain has TRBV12-3 or TRBV12-4 and TRBJ2-1; 9 bases match TRBD2. This CDR3 region has 13 residues.

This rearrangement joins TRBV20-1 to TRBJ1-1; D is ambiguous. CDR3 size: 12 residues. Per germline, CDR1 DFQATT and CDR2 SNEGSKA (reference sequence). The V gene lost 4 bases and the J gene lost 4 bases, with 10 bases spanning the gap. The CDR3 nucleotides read TGCAGTGCTACACCCGAGGGCACTGAAGCTTTCTTT. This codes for CSATPEGTEAFF.

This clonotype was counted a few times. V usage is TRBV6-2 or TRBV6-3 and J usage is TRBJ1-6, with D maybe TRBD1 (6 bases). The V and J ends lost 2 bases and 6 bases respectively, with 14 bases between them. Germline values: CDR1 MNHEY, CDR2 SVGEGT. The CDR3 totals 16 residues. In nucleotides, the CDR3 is TGTGCCAGCAGTTACACCGTTAACAGGGCTAATTCACCCCTCCACTTT. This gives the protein CASSYTVNRANSPLHF.

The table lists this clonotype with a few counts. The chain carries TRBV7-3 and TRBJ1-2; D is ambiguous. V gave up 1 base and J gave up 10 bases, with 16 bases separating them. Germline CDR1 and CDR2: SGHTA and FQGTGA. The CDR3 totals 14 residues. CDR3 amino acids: CASSLIRREAPYTF. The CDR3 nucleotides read TGTGCCAGCAGCTTAATTAGGAGGGAGGCACCCTACACCTTC.

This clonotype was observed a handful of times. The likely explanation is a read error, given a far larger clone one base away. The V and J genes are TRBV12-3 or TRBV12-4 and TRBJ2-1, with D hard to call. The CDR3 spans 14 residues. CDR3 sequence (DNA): TGTGCCGGCAGCTCTTCGGATCTGGGCAATGAGCAGTTCTTC. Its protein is CAGSSSDLGNEQFF.

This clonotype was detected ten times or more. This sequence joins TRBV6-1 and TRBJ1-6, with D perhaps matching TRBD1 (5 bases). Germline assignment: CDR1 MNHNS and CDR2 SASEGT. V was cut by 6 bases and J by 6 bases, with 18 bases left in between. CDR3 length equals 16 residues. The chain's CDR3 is CASSLLGGTGNSPLHF. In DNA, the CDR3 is TGTGCCAGCAGCCTACTCGGGGGAACGGGTAATTCACCCCTCCACTTT.

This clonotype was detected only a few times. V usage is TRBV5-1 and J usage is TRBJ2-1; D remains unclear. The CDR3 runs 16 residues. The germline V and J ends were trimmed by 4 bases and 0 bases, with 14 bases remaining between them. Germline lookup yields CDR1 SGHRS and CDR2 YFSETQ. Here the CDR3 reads CASSPGRMGSYNEQFF. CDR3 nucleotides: TGCGCCAGCAGCCCAGGTCGAATGGGCTCCTACAATGAGCAGTTCTTC.